The entry that follows covers one T cell receptor beta chain sequence. The specificity of this receptor is unknown. Base qualities are not recorded, but no much larger clone differs from it by a single base. These data are taken from a study of CD8+CD57+ T cells in acquired aplastic anemia (dated by TCRdb to 2017 to 2018). Describing the broader study: DNA extracted from sorted CD4+ and CD8+ cells had a mean of roughly 3 ug, with a range of roughly 0.18 to 27.4 ug. CD8+CD57+ expansion was defined as frequency above the mean frequency observed in healthy subjects.

The investigation overall reported the following: Although 25 to 30 CD8+ CDR3 sequences were shared by patients and controls, these sequences appeared highly expressed in patients and within the immunodominant clones of patients. No significant difference in CD8+ Simpson's diversity was found between patients and healthy controls (P=0.060).

TCR beta VDJ combination and CDR3 sequence profiling used genomic DNA as the template. An Illumina HiSeq 2000 was the platform used for TCR repertoire sequencing. In the source study's methods: TRBV/TRBJ rearrangement plots, CDR3 size and DJ length profiles, and Simpson's diversity index were used to assess repertoires. Whichever DNA sequence was most abundant in the deep sequencing data was defined as the immunodominant clone. CDR3 amino acid sequences were screened for sharing across subjects and compared with published repertoires and the VDJdb database. Using fastp at Q25 and MiXCR, TCRdb reprocessed the public reads and kept productive beta chains. Identical CDR3 proteins give one entry, which carries the most common genes and DNA. TCRdb, not the authors, supplied the V and J calls. The table for this sample lists about 240,000 distinct CDR3 sequences; 47% of them were counted only once. 7.8% of the sample belongs to the ten largest clones.

The patients picked for sequencing were ones in whom flow cytometry had shown an expansion of CD8+CD57+ cells. Every patient had a diagnosis of severe acquired aplastic anemia based on International Study of Aplastic Anemia and Agranulocytosis and Camitta criteria. Patients had received no therapy at the time of blood sampling. The study deep-sequenced TCR repertoires of sorted CD4+ and CD8+ blood T cells from severe aplastic anemia patients and healthy subjects. Patients were enrolled under clinicaltrials.gov protocols 00001620, 01623167, 00001397, 00071045, 00081523 and 00961064 in the USA. Ficoll-Paque density gradient centrifugation was used to isolate peripheral blood mononuclear cells. Before DNA extraction, CD4+ and CD8+ T cells were sorted by FACS or by magnetic beads. From cysteine to phenylalanine, the CDR3 is 15 amino acids long. Here the CDR3 DNA is all that survives: 45 bases in frame from base 1. Based on the germline V gene, the CDR1 and CDR2 sequences are SQVTM and ANQGSEA. V and J lose 0 bases and 2 bases, and a span of 14 bases separates them.

The rearranged segments are TRBV29-1 and TRBJ2-7, with the D gene uncertain. The sequence came from a human donor with aplastic anemia. The sequenced material came from sorted CD4+, CD8+, or CD8+CD57+ T cells (not recorded which) from PBMCs. The encoded CDR3 is CSVEDYGSKTYEQYF. Read as DNA, the sequence is TGCAGCGTTGAAGATTACGGCTCCAAAACCTACGAGCAGTACTTC.